This TCR beta chain stems from a study of OX40 agonist ivuxolimab in advanced cancers. Turning to the study itself: Aged roughly 23 to 80 with a mean of around 60 years, they were around 79% male. Three patients, one with hepatocellular carcinoma and two with cutaneous melanoma, achieved partial responses.

The protocol was immunoSEQ multiplex PCR, while the TCRdb copy is restricted to in-frame clones and leaves out a portion. The sample yields about 72,000 clones, 80% to 90% seen once. The sampling schedule covered blood at baseline, cycle 4 day 1, and cycle 7 day 1. As concerns this clone: Its antigen is unknown.

Points from the study as a whole: The study observed clonal expansion of CD4+ and CD8+ blood T cells by week 6 at 0.1 to 3.0 mg/kg.

The specimen comprised CD4+ or CD8+ T cells sorted from blood, sampled in a trial of the OX40 agonist ivuxolimab. This clonotype was obtained from an adult with an advanced solid tumor such as melanoma, head and neck, liver or kidney cancer.

CDR3 sequence (DNA): TGTGCCAGCAGCCCCCGAGGAGCGGTCCAAGAGACCCAGTACTTC. This sequence encodes CASSPRGAVQETQYF. V is TRBV7-9 and J is TRBJ2-5; tentatively, D is TRBD2 (5 bases). V was trimmed by 5 bases and J by 1 base, leaving 14 bases between them. CDR1 and CDR2 from the germline V gene are SEHNR and FQNEAQ (reference sequence). CDR3 length equals 15 residues. Drawing the rest from reference TRBV7-9 and TRBJ2-5, the complete variable domain is DTGVSQNPRHKITKRGQNVTFRCDPISEHNRLYWYRQTLGQGPEFLTYFQNEAQLEKSRLLSDRFSAERPKGSFSTLEIQRTEQGDSAMYLCASSPRGAVQETQYFGPGTRLLVL.